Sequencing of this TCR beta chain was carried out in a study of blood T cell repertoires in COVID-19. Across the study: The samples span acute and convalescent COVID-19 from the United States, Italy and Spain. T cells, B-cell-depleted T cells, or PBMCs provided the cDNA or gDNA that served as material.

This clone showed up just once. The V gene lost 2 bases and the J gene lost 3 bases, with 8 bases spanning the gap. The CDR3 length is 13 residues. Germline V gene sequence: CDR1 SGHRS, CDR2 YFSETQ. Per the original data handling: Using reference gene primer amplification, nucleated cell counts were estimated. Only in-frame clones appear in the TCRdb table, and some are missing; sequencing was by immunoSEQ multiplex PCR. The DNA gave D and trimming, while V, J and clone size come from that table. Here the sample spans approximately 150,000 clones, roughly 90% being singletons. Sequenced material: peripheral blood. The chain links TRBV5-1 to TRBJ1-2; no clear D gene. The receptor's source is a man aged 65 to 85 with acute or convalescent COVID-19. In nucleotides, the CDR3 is TGCGCCAGCAGCTTTGGGAGTGACTATGGCTACACCTTC. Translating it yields CASSFGSDYGYTF.